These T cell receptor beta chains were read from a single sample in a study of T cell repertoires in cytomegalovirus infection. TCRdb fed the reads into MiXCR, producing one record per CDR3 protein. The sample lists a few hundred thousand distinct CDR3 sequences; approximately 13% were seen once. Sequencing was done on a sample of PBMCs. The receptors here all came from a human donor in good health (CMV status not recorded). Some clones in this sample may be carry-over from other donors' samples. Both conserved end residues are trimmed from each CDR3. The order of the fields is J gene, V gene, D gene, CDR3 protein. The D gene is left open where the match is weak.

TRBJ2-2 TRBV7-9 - ASSLNPNPNTGELF
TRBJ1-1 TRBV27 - ASSLAGTNTEAF
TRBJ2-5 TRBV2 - ASEGQQETQY
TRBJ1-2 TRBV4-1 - ASSEGSGGYT
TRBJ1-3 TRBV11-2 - ASRTDISSGNTIY
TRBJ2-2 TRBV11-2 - ASSLDGLGGTGELF
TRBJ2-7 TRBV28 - ASRDVTREQY
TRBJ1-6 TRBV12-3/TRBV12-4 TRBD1 ASSSGQGAHNSPLH
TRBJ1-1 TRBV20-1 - SARDRARGKGTEAF
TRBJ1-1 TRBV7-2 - ASRPQSGLRGTEAF
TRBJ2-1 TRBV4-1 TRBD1 ASSVRDRGDNEQF
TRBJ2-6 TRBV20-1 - SARGDNGANVLT
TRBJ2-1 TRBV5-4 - ASSPGTRYNEQF
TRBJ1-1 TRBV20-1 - SATYITEAF
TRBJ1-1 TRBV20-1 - SAMPWGVPTEAF
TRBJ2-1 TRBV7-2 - ASSLAYGGEQF